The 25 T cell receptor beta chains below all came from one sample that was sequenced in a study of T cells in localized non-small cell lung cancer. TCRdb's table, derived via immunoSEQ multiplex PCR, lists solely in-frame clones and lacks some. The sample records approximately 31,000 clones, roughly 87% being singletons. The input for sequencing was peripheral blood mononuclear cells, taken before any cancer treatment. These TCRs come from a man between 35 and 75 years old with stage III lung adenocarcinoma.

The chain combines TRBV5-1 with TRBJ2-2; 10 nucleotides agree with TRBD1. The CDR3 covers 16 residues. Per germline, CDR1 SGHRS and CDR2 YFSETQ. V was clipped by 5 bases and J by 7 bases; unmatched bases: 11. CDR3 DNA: TGCGCCAGCAGGACAGGGGGCGCGTCGACTGGCGGGGAGCTGTTTTTT. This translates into CASRTGGASTGGELFF.

The CDR3 DNA reads as TGTGCCAGCAGTTACTCGATTGATGAAAAACTGTTTTTT. As protein: CASSYSIDEKLFF. The chain couples TRBV6-5 to TRBJ1-4; no definite D call. This CDR3 spans 13 amino acids. Germline V gene data show CDR1 as MNHEY and CDR2 as SVGAGI. V was pared by 0 bases and J by 6 bases, with 5 bases between.

CDR3 loop: CASSLYPGPGYGYTF. The DNA of the CDR3 is TGTGCCAGCAGTTTATATCCGGGACCTGGGTATGGCTACACCTTC. This chain uses TRBV28 with TRBJ1-2, with TRBD1 as a possible D gene (5 bases). With 1 base removed from V and 5 bases from J, the gap between germline ends came to 14 bases. The germline V gene has CDR1 MDHEN and CDR2 SYDVKM. CDR3 length equals 15 residues.

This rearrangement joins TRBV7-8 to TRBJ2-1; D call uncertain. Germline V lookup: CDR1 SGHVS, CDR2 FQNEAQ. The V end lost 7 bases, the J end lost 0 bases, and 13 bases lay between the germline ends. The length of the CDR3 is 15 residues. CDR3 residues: CASTITLSSYNEQFF. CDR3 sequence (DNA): TGTGCCAGCACTATTACACTCTCCTCCTACAATGAGCAGTTCTTC. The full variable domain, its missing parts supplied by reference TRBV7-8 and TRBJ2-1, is GAGVSQSPRYKVAKRGQDVALRCDPISGHVSLFWYQQALGQGPEFLTYFQNEAQLDKSGLPSDRFFAERPEGSVSTLKIQRTQQEDSAVYLCASTITLSSYNEQFFGPGTRLTVL.

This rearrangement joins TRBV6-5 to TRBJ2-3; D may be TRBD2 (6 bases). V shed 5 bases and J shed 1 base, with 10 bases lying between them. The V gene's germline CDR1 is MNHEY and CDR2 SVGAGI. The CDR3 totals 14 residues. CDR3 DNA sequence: TGTGCCAGCAGTGGAACTAGCCGCACAGATACGCAGTATTTT. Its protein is CASSGTSRTDTQYF.

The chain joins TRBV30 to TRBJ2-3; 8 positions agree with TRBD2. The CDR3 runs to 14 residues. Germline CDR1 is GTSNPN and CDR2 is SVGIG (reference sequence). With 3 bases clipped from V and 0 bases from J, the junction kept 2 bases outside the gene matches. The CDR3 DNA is TGTGCCTGGAGCGCGGGAGGAAGCACAGATACGCAGTATTTT. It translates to CAWSAGGSTDTQYF.

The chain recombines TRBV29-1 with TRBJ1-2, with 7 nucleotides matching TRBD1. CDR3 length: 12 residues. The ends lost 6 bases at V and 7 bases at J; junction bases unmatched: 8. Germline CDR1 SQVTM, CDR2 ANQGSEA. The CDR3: CSVYTGVGGYTF. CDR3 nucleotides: TGCAGCGTCTACACAGGGGTGGGTGGCTACACCTTC.

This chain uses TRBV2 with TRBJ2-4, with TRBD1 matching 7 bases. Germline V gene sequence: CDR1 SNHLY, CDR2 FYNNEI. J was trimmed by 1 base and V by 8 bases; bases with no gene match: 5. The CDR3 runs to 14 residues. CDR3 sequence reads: CASLDREAKNIQYF. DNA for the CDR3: TGTGCCAGCCTAGACAGGGAGGCCAAAAACATTCAGTACTTC.

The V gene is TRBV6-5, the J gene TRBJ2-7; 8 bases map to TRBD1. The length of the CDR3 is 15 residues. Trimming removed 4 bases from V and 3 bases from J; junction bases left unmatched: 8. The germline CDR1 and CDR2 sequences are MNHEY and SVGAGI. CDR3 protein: CASSSTRGHFYEQYF. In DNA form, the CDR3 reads TGTGCCAGCAGTTCCACCAGGGGGCATTTCTACGAGCAGTACTTC.

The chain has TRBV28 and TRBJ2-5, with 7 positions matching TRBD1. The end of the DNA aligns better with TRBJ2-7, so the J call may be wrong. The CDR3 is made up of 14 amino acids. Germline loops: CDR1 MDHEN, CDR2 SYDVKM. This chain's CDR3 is CASRVRGSAYEQYF. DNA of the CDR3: TGTGCCAGCAGGGTCAGGGGGTCCGCCTACGAGCAGTACTTC.

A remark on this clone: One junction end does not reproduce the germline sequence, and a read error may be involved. This CDR3 is CASSLKTGSLISSHEQYF. Written as DNA, the CDR3 is TGCGCCAGCAGCTTGAAGACAGGTTCTTTAATCTCCTCCCACGAGCAGTACTTC. This rearrangement joins TRBV5-1 to TRBJ2-7, with D tentatively TRBD1 (6 bases). The CDR3 is 18 residues long. Germline V CDR1 and CDR2: SGHRS, YFSETQ.

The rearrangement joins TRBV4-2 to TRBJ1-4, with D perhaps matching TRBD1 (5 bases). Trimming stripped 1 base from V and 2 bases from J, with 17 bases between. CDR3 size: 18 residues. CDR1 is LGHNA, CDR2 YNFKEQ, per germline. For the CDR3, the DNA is TGTGCCAGCAGCCAAGGGTATGCCAGGGAGGGCACTAATGAAAAACTGTTTTTT. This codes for CASSQGYAREGTNEKLFF.

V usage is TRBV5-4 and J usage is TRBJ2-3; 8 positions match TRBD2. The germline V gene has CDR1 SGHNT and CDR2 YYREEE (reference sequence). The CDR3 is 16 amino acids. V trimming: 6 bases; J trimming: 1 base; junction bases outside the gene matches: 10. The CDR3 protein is CASTLGGGRGTDTQYF. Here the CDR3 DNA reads TGTGCCAGCACCCTCGGCGGGGGGCGGGGCACAGATACGCAGTATTTT.

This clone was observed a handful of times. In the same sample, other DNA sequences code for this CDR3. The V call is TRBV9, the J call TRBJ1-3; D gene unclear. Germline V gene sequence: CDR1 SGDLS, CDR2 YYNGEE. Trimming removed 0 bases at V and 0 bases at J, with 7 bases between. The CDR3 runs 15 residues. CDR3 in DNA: TGTGCCAGCAGCGTAGACGGTAACTCTGGAAACACCATATATTTT. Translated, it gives CASSVDGNSGNTIYF.

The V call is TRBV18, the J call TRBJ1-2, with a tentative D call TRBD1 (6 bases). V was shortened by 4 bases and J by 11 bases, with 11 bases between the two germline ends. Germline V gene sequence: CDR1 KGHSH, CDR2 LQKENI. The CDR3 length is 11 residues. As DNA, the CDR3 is TGTGCCAGCTCACGGGACACCATTTACACCTTC. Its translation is CASSRDTIYTF.

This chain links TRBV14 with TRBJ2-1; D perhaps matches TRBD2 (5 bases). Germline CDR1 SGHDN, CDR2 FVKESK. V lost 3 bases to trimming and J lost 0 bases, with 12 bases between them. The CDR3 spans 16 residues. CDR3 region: CASSHGGSSSYNEQFF. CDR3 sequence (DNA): TGTGCCAGCAGCCATGGCGGGTCGAGCTCCTACAATGAGCAGTTCTTC.

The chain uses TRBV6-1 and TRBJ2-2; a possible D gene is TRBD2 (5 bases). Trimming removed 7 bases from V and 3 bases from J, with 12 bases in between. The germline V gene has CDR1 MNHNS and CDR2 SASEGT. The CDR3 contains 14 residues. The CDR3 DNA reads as TGTGCCAGCATCGCCCGGGGTGACACCGGGGAGCTGTTTTTT. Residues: CASIARGDTGELFF.

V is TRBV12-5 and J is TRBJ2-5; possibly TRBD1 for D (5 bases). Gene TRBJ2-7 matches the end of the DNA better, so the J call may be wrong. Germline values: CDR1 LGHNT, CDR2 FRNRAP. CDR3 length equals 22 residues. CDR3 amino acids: CASGLVLALQVFTQKRSYEQYF. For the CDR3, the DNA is TGTGCTAGTGGTTTGGTACTCGCTTTACAGGTTTTCACGCAAAAGCGCTCCTACGAGCAGTACTTC.

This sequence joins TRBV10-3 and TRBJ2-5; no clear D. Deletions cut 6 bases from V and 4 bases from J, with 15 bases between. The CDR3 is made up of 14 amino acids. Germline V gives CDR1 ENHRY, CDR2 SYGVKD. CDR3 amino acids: CAIRSTKAVETQYF. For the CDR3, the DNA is TGTGCCATCAGATCGACCAAGGCGGTAGAGACCCAGTACTTC.

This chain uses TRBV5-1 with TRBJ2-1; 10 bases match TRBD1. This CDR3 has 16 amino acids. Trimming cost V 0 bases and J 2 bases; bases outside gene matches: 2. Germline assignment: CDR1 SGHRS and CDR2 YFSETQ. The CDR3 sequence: CASSLGTGGPYNEQFF. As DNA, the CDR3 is TGCGCCAGCAGCTTGGGGACAGGGGGTCCCTACAATGAGCAGTTCTTC.

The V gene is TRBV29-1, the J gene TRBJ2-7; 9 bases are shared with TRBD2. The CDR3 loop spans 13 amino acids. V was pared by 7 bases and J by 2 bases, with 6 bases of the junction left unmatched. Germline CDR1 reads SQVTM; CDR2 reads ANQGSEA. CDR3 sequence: CSGIAGATYEQYF. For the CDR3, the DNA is TGCAGCGGCATAGCGGGGGCTACCTACGAGCAGTACTTC.

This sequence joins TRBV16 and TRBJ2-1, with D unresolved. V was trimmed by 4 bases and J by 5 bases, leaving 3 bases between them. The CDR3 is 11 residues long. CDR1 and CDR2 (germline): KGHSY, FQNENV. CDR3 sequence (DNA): TGTGCCAGCAGCCGAAACAATGAGCAGTTCTTC. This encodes CASSRNNEQFF.

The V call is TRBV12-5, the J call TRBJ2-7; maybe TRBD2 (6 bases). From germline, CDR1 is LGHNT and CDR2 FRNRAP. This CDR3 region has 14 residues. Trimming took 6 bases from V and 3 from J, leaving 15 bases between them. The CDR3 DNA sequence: TGTGCTAGTGGCCCCGGGACGGGACTCTACGAGCAGTACTTC. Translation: CASGPGTGLYEQYF.

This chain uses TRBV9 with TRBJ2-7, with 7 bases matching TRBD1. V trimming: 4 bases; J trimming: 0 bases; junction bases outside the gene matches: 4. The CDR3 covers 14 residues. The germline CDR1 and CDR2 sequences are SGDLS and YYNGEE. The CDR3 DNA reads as TGTGCCAGCAGCAGACAGGGTAGCTCCTACGAGCAGTACTTC. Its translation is CASSRQGSSYEQYF.

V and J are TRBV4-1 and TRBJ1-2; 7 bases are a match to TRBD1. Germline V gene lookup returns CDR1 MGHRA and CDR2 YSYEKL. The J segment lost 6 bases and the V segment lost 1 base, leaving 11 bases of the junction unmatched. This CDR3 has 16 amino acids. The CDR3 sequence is CASSQAQTGRGDGYTF. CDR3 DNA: TGCGCCAGCAGCCAAGCGCAAACAGGCAGGGGGGATGGCTACACCTTC.